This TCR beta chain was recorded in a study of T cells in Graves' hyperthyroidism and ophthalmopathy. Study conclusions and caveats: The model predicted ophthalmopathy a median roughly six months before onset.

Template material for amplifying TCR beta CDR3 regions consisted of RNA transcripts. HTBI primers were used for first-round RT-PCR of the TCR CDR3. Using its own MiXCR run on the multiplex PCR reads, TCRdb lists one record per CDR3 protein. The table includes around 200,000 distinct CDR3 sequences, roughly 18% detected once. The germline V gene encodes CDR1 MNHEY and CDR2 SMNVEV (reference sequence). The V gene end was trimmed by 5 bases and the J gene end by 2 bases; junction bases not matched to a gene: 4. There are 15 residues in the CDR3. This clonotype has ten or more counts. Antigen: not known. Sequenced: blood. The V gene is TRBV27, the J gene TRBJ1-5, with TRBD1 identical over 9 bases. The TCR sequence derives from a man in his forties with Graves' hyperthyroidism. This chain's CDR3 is CASSPRDRGNQPQHF. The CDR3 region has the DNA TGTGCCAGCAGTCCCCGGGACAGGGGCAATCAGCCCCAGCATTTT.